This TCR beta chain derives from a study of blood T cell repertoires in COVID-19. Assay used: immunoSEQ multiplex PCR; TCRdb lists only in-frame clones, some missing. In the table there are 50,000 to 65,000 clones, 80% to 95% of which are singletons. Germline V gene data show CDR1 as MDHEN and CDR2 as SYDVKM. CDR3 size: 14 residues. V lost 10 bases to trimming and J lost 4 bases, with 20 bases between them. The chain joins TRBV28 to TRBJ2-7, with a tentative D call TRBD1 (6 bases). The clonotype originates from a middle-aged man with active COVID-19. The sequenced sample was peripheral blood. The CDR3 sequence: CATRWAGDFYEQYF. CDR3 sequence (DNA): TGTGCCACCCGCTGGGCAGGGGATTTTTACGAGCAGTACTTC. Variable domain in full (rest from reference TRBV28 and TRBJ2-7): DVKVTQSSRYLVKRTGEKVFLECVQDMDHENMFWYRQDPGLGLRLIYFSYDVKMKEKGDIPEGYSVSREKKERFSLILESASTNQTSMYLCATRWAGDFYEQYFGPGTRLTVT.